Shown below are 27 T cell receptor beta chains from a single sample sequenced in a study of immune evolution from preneoplasia to lung adenocarcinoma. Clones were read by immunoSEQ multiplex PCR, and TCRdb kept only the in-frame ones, dropping some. The sample records thousands of clones, 83% being singletons. The material sequenced was FFPE adjacent normal lung tissue. All receptors come from a person aged 65 to 85 with lung adenocarcinoma.

The chain links TRBV30 to TRBJ1-6, with D possibly matching TRBD1 (6 bases). Trimming removed 0 bases at V and 9 bases at J, with 12 bases between. The CDR3 is made up of 14 amino acids. CDR1 is GTSNPN, CDR2 SVGIG, per germline (reference sequence). CDR3 residues: CAWSVQGQGSPLHF. For the CDR3, the DNA is TGTGCCTGGAGTGTCCAGGGGCAGGGTTCACCCCTCCACTTT.

The chain joins TRBV5-4 to TRBJ1-2; perhaps TRBD1 as D (6 bases). The CDR3 extends over 14 amino acids. Trimming removed 4 bases at V and 4 bases at J, with 14 bases between. Germline-derived CDR1 and CDR2 are SGHNT and YYREEE (reference sequence). The CDR3: CASSHLGGAYGYTF. CDR3 DNA: TGTGCCAGCAGCCACTTGGGGGGGGCCTATGGCTACACCTTC.

The chain uses TRBV30 and TRBJ1-1; D might be TRBD1 (5 bases). The germline V and J ends were trimmed by 8 bases and 0 bases, with 19 bases remaining between them. Per the germline V gene, CDR1 is GTSNPN and CDR2 is SVGIG (reference sequence). This CDR3 is built from 15 residues. In nucleotides, the CDR3 is TGTGCCGGCACGAAAGAGGGACGGATGAACACTGAAGCTTTCTTT. This gives the protein CAGTKEGRMNTEAFF.

The chain employs TRBV5-1 and TRBJ2-1, with 8 bases matching TRBD2. The CDR3 covers 12 residues. CDR1 is SGHRS, CDR2 YFSETQ, per germline. Losses at the gene ends were 2 bases for V and 10 bases for J; bases not matched to a gene: 2. This CDR3 reads CASSFSSGEQFF. CDR3 sequence (DNA): TGCGCCAGCAGCTTCTCTAGCGGGGAGCAGTTCTTC. Complete variable domain (other parts from reference TRBV5-1 and TRBJ2-1): KAGVTQTPRYLIKTRGQQVTLSCSPISGHRSVSWYQQTPGQGLQFLFEYFSETQRNKGNFPGRFSGRQFSNSRSEMNVSTLELGDSALYLCASSFSSGEQFFGPGTRLTVL.

The sample holds one count of this clone. The chain employs TRBV20-1 and TRBJ1-1; D is unresolved. V was pared by 3 bases and J by 6 bases, with 8 bases between. CDR3 size: 11 residues. CDR1 is DFQATT and CDR2 is SNEGSKA in the germline V gene (reference sequence). CDR3 DNA: TGCAGTGCTAGCGAGGACTCTGAAGCTTTCTTT. This translates into CSASEDSEAFF.

The chain recombines TRBV7-9 with TRBJ2-2; D tentatively fits TRBD1 or TRBD2 (5 bases each). The CDR3 is 15 residues long. Germline values: CDR1 SEHNR, CDR2 FQNEAQ (reference sequence). Trimming stripped 5 bases from V and 4 bases from J, with 14 bases between. CDR3 sequence (DNA): TGTGCCAGCAGCCCCCGGGGCGCGAGCACCGGGGAGCTGTTTTTT. Translation: CASSPRGASTGELFF.

V is TRBV27 and J is TRBJ2-7; D may be TRBD1 or TRBD2 (5 bases each). V shed 3 bases and J shed 2 bases, with 11 bases lying between them. CDR1 MNHEY and CDR2 SMNVEV come from the germline V gene (reference sequence). The CDR3 totals 14 residues. DNA of the CDR3: TGTGCCAGCAGTTTTCGCGAGGGGCCCTACGAGCAGTACTTC. Its translation is CASSFREGPYEQYF.

The chain has TRBV30 and TRBJ1-1; D remains unclear. The CDR3 runs 13 residues. CDR1 and CDR2 from the germline V gene are GTSNPN and SVGIG (reference sequence). The germline V and J ends were trimmed by 3 bases and 4 bases, with 12 bases remaining between them. CDR3 protein: CAWRVRETTEAFF. CDR3 coding DNA: TGTGCCTGGAGAGTCCGGGAGACCACTGAAGCTTTCTTT.

This clone was observed a single time. The rearrangement joins TRBV7-2 to TRBJ2-1; 7 bases agree with TRBD2. The CDR3 has 14 residues. Trimming took 2 bases from V and 2 from J; bases not matched to a gene: 0. Germline assignment: CDR1 SGHTA and CDR2 FQGNSA. This CDR3 is CASSLTSAYNEQFF. The CDR3 nucleotides read TGTGCCAGCAGCTTAACTAGCGCCTACAATGAGCAGTTCTTC.

This clone was observed a single time. The chain uses TRBV10-3 and TRBJ1-6; D ambiguous. CDR1 ENHRY and CDR2 SYGVKD come from the germline V gene. The V end was cut by 8 bases, the J end by 7 bases, with 9 bases between. The CDR3 is made up of 12 amino acids. The CDR3 DNA reads TGTGCCATCGGGGAAGGCAATTCACCCCTCCACTTT. This sequence encodes CAIGEGNSPLHF.

This sequence joins TRBV6-5 and TRBJ1-1; the D is unclear. Germline V gives CDR1 MNHEY, CDR2 SVGAGI. The ends were cut back, 2 bases at V and 0 bases at J, with 4 bases in the middle. CDR3 length equals 13 residues. In DNA, the CDR3 is TGTGCCAGCAGTTACAACTTGAACACTGAAGCTTTCTTT. Protein: CASSYNLNTEAFF.

The chain couples TRBV27 to TRBJ2-7, with TRBD2 matching 11 bases. The CDR3 has 14 amino acids. CDR1 and CDR2 from the germline V gene are MNHEY and SMNVEV (reference sequence). The V gene end was trimmed by 5 bases and the J gene end by 5 bases; junction bases not matched to a gene: 5. CDR3 DNA sequence: TGTGCCAGCAGTAGACTAGCGGGAACGAACGAGCAGTACTTC. Its translation is CASSRLAGTNEQYF.

The V gene is TRBV6-1, the J gene TRBJ1-6; TRBD1 agrees at 9 bases. There are 13 residues in the CDR3. After removal of 7 bases from V and 8 bases from J, the junction contained 3 bases not matched to a gene. CDR1 and CDR2 (germline): MNHNS, SASEGT. The CDR3 reads CASNRDRDSPLHF. DNA of the CDR3: TGTGCCAGCAACCGGGACAGGGATTCACCCCTCCACTTT.

This clone was counted between two and nine times. The V gene is TRBV7-6, the J gene TRBJ2-7; D gene ambiguous. This CDR3 has 14 residues. Germline V gene sequence: CDR1 SGHVS, CDR2 FNYEAQ. Trimming took 5 bases from V and 3 from J, leaving 14 bases between them. The CDR3, as DNA: TGTGCCAGCAGCCCAAGTCAGAACAGCTACGAGCAGTACTTC. Its protein product is CASSPSQNSYEQYF.

This clone was picked up a small number of times. The rearrangement links TRBV27 to TRBJ1-1; 8 bases are a match to TRBD1. This CDR3 has 14 residues. Germline V CDR1 and CDR2: MNHEY, SMNVEV (reference sequence). The V segment lost 4 bases and the J segment 5 bases; nucleotides outside the gene matches: 6. The CDR3 loop reads CASSSPNRGTEAFF. CDR3 nucleotide sequence: TGTGCCAGCAGTTCACCCAACAGGGGGACTGAAGCTTTCTTT.

V usage is TRBV9 and J usage is TRBJ2-5; the D call may be TRBD1 or TRBD2 (6 bases each). The CDR3 spans 14 residues. V dropped 0 bases and J dropped 4 bases, with 10 bases sitting between them. Germline V gene lookup returns CDR1 SGDLS and CDR2 YYNGEE. As DNA, the CDR3 is TGTGCCAGCAGCGTAGATGGAGGGGGAGAGACCCAGTACTTC. Protein product: CASSVDGGGETQYF.

This chain joins TRBV7-9 and TRBJ2-1; 8 bases agree with TRBD2. Trimming at V came to 3 bases and at J to 6 bases, leaving 4 bases not matched to a gene. The CDR3 is 14 amino acids. CDR1 is SEHNR and CDR2 is FQNEAQ in the germline V gene (reference sequence). For the CDR3, the DNA is TGTGCCAGCAGCTTGGGAACTAGCGGCAATGAGCAGTTCTTC. This sequence encodes CASSLGTSGNEQFF.

The chain is built from TRBV19 and TRBJ1-2; no clear D gene. The CDR3 is 15 amino acids. Germline CDR1 reads LNHDA; CDR2 reads SQIVND (reference sequence). V dropped 0 bases and J dropped 0 bases, with 8 bases sitting between them. This chain's CDR3 is CASSIDRVTNYGYTF. The CDR3 nucleotides are TGTGCCAGTAGTATAGATAGAGTTACTAACTATGGCTACACCTTC.

The V gene is TRBV28, the J gene TRBJ2-5, with 8 bases aligning to TRBD1. The CDR3 consists of 15 residues. Germline CDR1 is MDHEN and CDR2 is SYDVKM. V lost 3 bases to trimming and J lost 1 base; unmatched junction nucleotides: 4. CDR3 in DNA: TGTGCCAGCAGTTTCGGACAGGGACCCCAAGAGACCCAGTACTTC. It translates to CASSFGQGPQETQYF.

The chain links TRBV6-5 to TRBJ1-4; 8 nucleotides match TRBD1. J gave up 5 bases and V 5 bases, and 4 bases lay outside the gene matches. CDR3 length: 14 amino acids. Germline values: CDR1 MNHEY, CDR2 SVGAGI. CDR3 in DNA: TGTGCCAGCAGTCGAGGACAGGGCAATGAAAAACTGTTTTTT. The encoded protein is CASSRGQGNEKLFF.

V is TRBV27 and J is TRBJ1-2; no reliable D call. CDR1 and CDR2 from the germline V gene are MNHEY and SMNVEV (reference sequence). Deletions cut 6 bases from V and 8 bases from J, with 16 bases between. The CDR3 contains 13 residues. This CDR3 is CASSLTRLGGYTF. The DNA for the CDR3 is TGTGCCAGCAGCCTCACACGCCTGGGGGGCTACACCTTC.

Only one count was recorded for this clone. This chain uses TRBV6-1 with TRBJ2-6; D possibly uses TRBD1 or TRBD2 (5 bases each). This CDR3 is built from 15 residues. Per the germline V gene, CDR1 is MNHNS and CDR2 is SASEGT. Trimming stripped 10 bases from V and 2 bases from J, with 15 bases between. In nucleotides, the CDR3 is TGTGCCACCTACCTTGGGGGACCTGGGGCCAACGTCCTGACTTTC. It specifies CATYLGGPGANVLTF.

The table lists this clone with a few counts. The chain uses TRBV4-1 and TRBJ1-5; perhaps TRBD1 as D (6 bases). This CDR3 contains 16 residues. The germline V and J ends were trimmed by 4 bases and 6 bases, with 19 bases remaining between them. The germline V gene encodes CDR1 MGHRA and CDR2 YSYEKL. CDR3 nucleotides: TGCGCCAGCAGCCTCACTGCAGGGGTAGGCGGTCAGCCCCAGCATTTT. This encodes CASSLTAGVGGQPQHF.

The CDR3 nucleotides read TGTGCCAGCAGGAGGCGACAGAGCTCCTACGAGCAGTACTTC. It specifies CASRRRQSSYEQYF. The gene calls are TRBV6-5 and TRBJ2-7; D is possibly TRBD1 (5 bases). This CDR3 is 14 amino acids long. Per germline, CDR1 MNHEY and CDR2 SVGAGI. Trimming cost V 6 bases and J 0 bases, with 12 bases left between them.

The table lists this clone with a few counts. The gene calls are TRBV6-5 and TRBJ1-5; 9 bases agree with TRBD1. Per the germline V gene, CDR1 is MNHEY and CDR2 is SVGAGI. The CDR3 extends over 15 amino acids. The J segment lost 4 bases and the V segment lost 5 bases, leaving 6 bases of the junction unmatched. The CDR3, as DNA: TGTGCCAGCAGTCGTACAGGGGGCTTGAATCAGCCCCAGCATTTT. The encoded protein is CASSRTGGLNQPQHF.

The chain combines TRBV5-1 with TRBJ1-2; D gene ambiguous. The CDR3 contains 16 residues. Germline loops: CDR1 SGHRS, CDR2 YFSETQ. The V gene lost 4 bases and the J gene lost 0 bases, with 16 bases spanning the gap. As DNA, the CDR3 is TGCGCCAGCAGCCCCATAACGGACCTTGCTAACTATGGCTACACCTTC. Its protein is CASSPITDLANYGYTF. Filled out from reference TRBV5-1 and TRBJ1-2, the complete variable domain reads KAGVTQTPRYLIKTRGQQVTLSCSPISGHRSVSWYQQTPGQGLQFLFEYFSETQRNKGNFPGRFSGRQFSNSRSEMNVSTLELGDSALYLCASSPITDLANYGYTFGSGTRLTVV.

The gene calls are TRBV9 and TRBJ1-2, with 9 bases lining up with TRBD1. Germline V CDR1 and CDR2: SGDLS, YYNGEE. The CDR3 runs to 14 residues. The junction had 1 base not matched to a gene; V was cut back by 3 bases and J by 1 base. The CDR3 protein is CASSGDRVNYGYTF. CDR3 sequence (DNA): TGTGCCAGCAGCGGGGACAGGGTTAACTATGGCTACACCTTC.